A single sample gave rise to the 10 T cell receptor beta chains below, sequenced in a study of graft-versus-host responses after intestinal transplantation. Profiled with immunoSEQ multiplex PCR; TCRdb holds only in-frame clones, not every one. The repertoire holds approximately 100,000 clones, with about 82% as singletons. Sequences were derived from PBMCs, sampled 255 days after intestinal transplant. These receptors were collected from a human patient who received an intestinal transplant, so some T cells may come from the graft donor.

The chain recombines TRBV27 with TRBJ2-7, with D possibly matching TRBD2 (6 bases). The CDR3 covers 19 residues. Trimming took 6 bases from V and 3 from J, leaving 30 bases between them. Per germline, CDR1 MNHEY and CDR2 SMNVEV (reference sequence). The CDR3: CASSPTSKVGGEANYEQYF. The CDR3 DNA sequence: TGTGCCAGCAGCCCAACATCTAAGGTAGGAGGGGAGGCTAACTACGAGCAGTACTTC.

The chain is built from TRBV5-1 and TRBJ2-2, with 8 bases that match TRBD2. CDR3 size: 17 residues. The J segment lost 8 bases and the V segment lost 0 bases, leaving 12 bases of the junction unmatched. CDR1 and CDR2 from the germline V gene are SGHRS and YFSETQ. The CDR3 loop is CASSLALAVMEMGELFF. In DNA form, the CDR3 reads TGCGCCAGCAGCTTGGCACTAGCGGTCATGGAAATGGGGGAGCTGTTTTTT.

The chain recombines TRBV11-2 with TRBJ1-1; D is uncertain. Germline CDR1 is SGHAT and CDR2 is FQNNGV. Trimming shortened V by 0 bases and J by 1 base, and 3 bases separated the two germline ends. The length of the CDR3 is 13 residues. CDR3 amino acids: CASSLERNTEAFF. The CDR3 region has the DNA TGTGCCAGCAGCTTAGAGCGGAACACTGAAGCTTTCTTT.

CDR3 sequence: CASSTAGGNTGELFF. For the CDR3, the DNA is TGCGCCAGCAGCACAGCGGGGGGGAACACCGGGGAGCTGTTTTTT. The J gene is TRBJ2-2, the V gene TRBV5-1; TRBD2 matches 9 bases. V shed 4 bases and J 1 base; nucleotides not matched to a gene: 2. The CDR3 extends over 15 amino acids. The germline CDR1 and CDR2 sequences are SGHRS and YFSETQ. Supplemented by reference TRBV5-1 and TRBJ2-2, the full variable domain reads KAGVTQTPRYLIKTRGQQVTLSCSPISGHRSVSWYQQTPGQGLQFLFEYFSETQRNKGNFPGRFSGRQFSNSRSEMNVSTLELGDSALYLCASSTAGGNTGELFFGEGSRLTVL.

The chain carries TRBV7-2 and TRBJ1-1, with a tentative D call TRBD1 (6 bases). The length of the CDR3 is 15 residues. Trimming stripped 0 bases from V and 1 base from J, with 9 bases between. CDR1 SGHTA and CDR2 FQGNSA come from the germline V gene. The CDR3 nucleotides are TGTGCCAGCAGCTTAGCACCGACAGGGAACACTGAAGCTTTCTTT. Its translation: CASSLAPTGNTEAFF.

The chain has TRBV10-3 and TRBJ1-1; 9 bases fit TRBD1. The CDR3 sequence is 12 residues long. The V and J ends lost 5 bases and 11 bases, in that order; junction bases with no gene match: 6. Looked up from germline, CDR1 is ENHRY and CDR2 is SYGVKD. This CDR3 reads CAISQQGAIAFF. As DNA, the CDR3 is TGTGCCATCAGTCAACAGGGGGCAATCGCTTTCTTT.

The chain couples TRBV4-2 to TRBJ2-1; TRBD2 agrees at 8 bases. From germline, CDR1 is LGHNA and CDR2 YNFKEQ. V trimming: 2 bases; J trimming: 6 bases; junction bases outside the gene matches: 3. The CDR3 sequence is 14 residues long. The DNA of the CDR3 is TGTGCCAGCAGCCAACGGGAGGGCGTCAATGAGCAGTTCTTC. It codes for CASSQREGVNEQFF.

The CDR3 loop reads CASSVTGSDTGELFF. DNA of the CDR3: TGTGCCAGCAGTGTGACAGGGAGTGACACCGGGGAGCTGTTTTTT. The chain joins TRBV25-1 to TRBJ2-2; 7 nucleotides align to TRBD1. Trimming took 4 bases from V and 3 from J; bases not matched to a gene: 5. Per the germline V gene, CDR1 is MGHDK and CDR2 is SYGVNS. The CDR3 covers 15 residues.

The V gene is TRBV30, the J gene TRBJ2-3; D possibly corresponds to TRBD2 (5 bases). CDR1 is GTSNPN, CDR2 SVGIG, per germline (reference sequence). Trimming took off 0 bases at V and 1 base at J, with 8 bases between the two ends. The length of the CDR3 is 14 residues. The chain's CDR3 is CAWSVGRGTDTQYF. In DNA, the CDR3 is TGTGCCTGGAGTGTAGGGCGGGGCACAGATACGCAGTATTTT.

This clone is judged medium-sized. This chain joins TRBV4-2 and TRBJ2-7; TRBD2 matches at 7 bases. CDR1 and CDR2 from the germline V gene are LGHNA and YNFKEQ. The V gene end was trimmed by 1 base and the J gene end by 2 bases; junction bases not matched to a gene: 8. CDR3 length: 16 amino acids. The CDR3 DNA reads TGTGCCAGCAGCCAAGGTGGGGGAGGGCTAACCTACGAGCAGTACTTC. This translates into CASSQGGGGLTYEQYF.